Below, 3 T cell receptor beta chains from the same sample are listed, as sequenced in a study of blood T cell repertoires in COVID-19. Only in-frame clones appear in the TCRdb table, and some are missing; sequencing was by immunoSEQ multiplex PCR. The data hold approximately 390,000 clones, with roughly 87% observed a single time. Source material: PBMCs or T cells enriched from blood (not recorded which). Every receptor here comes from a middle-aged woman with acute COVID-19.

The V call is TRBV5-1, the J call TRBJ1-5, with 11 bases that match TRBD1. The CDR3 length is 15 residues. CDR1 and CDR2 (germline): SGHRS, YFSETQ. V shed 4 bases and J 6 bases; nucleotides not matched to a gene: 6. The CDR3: CASSVGTGGTQPQHF. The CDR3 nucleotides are TGCGCCAGCAGCGTCGGGACAGGGGGGACTCAGCCCCAGCATTTT.

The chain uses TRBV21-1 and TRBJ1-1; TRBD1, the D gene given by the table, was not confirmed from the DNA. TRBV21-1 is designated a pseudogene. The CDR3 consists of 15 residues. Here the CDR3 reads CASTSRGRGDTEAFF. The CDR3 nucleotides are TGTGCCAGCACTTCCCGAGGCAGGGGGGACACTGAAGCTTTCTTT.

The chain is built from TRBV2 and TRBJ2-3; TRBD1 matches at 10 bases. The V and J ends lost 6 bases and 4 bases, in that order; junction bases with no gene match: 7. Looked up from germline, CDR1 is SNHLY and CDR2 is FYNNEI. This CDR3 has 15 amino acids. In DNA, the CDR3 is TGTGCCAGCAGGGCGGACAGGGGGATTGCAGATACGCAGTATTTT. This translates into CASRADRGIADTQYF. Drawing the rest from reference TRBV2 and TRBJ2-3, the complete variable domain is EPEVTQTPSHQVTQMGQEVILRCVPISNHLYFYWYRQILGQKVEFLVSFYNNEISEKSEIFDDQFSVERPDGSNFTLKIRSTKLEDSAMYFCASRADRGIADTQYFGPGTRLTVL.